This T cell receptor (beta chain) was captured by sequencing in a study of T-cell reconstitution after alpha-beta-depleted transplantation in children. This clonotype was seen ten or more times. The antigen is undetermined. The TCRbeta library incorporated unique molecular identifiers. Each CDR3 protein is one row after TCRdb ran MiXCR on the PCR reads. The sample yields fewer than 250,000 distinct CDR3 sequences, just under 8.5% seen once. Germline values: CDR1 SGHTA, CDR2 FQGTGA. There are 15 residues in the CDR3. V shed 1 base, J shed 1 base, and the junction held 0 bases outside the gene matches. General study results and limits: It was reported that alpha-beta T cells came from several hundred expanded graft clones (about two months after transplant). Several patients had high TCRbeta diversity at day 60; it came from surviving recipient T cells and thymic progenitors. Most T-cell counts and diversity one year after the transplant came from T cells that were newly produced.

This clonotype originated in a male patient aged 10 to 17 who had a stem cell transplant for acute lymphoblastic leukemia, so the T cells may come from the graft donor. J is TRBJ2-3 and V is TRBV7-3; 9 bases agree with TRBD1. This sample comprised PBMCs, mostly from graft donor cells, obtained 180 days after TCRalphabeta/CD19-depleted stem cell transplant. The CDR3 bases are TGTGCCAGCAGCTTAAGGGACAGGGGCACAGATACGCAGTATTTT. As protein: CASSLRDRGTDTQYF. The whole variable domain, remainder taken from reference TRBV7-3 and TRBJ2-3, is GAGVSQTPSNKVTEKGKYVELRCDPISGHTALYWYRQSLGQGPEFLIYFQGTGAADDSGLPNDRFFAVRPEGSVSTLKIQRTERGDSAVYLCASSLRDRGTDTQYFGPGTRLTVL.